Included here is one T cell receptor (beta chain) sequence, with context. Its antigen is currently not known. Per-nucleotide qualities are absent, and no much larger clonotype sits a single base away. The immunoSEQ Assay was used to sequence TCR beta CDR3 regions from DNA. Per the source publication's procedure: T cell density was computed as TCR beta template counts normalized to usable DNA estimated by amplifying housekeeping genes. Richness was estimated with the preseqR package, extrapolating to 400,000 templates for PBMC samples and 120,000 templates for tissue samples. Clonality was taken to be one minus Pielou's evenness. Differential abundance testing on productive amino-acid clonotypes, with a minimum total count of 5 and an alpha of 0.1, was used to identify tissue-enriched TCRs. Repertoire overlap between compartments was quantified with the Jaccard Index and Morisita Overlap Index. TCR beta CDR3s were clustered by GLIPH together with public tetramer-defined viral CDR3s, and at least three viral sequences plus V-gene enrichment were required for viral motifs. Sourced from immuneACCESS, this table was stored by TCRdb with only in-frame sequences that have V and J called. A share of the clones is absent; for the studies checked, an unresolved V gene accounts for under half, and the remainder has no known explanation. Clonal size and the V and J genes are those of that table, whereas D and trimming came from the DNA. The sample includes around 17,000 clones, with 90% observed a single time. The ten largest clones capture approximately 1.2% of the sample.

This specimen belongs to a study of T cells in localized non-small cell lung cancer (dated by TCRdb to 2020 to 2022). Study-level background: T cell repertoires of 200 to 250 early-stage NSCLC patients were analyzed, with tumors being compared against uninvolved tumor-adjacent lungs. The cohort comprised approximately 240 treatment-naïve NSCLC patients with resected, localized lung tumors. Of the NSCLC patients, 129 were male and roughly 110 were female, and the mean age was approximately 64 years. The paper's findings and limits, for the study overall: The highest T cell clonality was observed in uninvolved tumor-adjacent lung, where clonality exceeded that of tumor, suggesting that antigenic responses were more focused in uninvolved tumor-adjacent lung. Longer overall survival was associated with higher blood T cell density, whereas shorter survival was associated with higher adjacent-lung clonality. Because the study design was exploratory, TCR variables were selected using unadjusted p-values without false-discovery rate correction. A median of roughly 56 of the top 100 tumor clones were detected in paired uninvolved adjacent lung, and some 28 of these tumor clones were also found among the top 100 clones of the paired uninvolved adjacent lung. Multi-region tumor sequencing was not performed, so intratumor heterogeneity could not be excluded.

Trimming at the junction amounts to 6 bases on V and 0 bases on J, and the germline ends lie 16 bases apart. CDR1 is given as SGHRS and CDR2 as YFSETQ, both from the germline V gene. The CDR3 goes from the cysteine to the phenylalanine over 16 residues. Only the CDR3 region is kept as DNA, spanning 48 bases read in frame from base 1. At diagnosis, peripheral blood, uninvolved tumor-adjacent lung and tumor were collected and stored as a combination of fresh-frozen and FFPE material. For TCR repertoire profiling, blood samples were analyzed in the form of peripheral blood mononuclear cells. The source of this sequence is a woman aged 40-69 years with stage III lung adenocarcinoma. This specimen consisted of peripheral blood mononuclear cells, obtained before any cancer treatment. The chain couples TRBV5-1 to TRBJ2-1; the D segment could be TRBD2, given 6 matching bases. The sequenced DNA is TGCGCCAGCATTACCAGCCCCGGGGGCTCCTACAATGAGCAGTTCTTC. Its translation is CASITSPGGSYNEQFF.